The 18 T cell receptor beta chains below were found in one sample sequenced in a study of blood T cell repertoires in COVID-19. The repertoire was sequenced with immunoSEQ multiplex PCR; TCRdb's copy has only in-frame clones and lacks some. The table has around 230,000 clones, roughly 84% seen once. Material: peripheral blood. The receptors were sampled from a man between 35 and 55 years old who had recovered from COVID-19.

This CDR3 reads CASSVGQGNTEAFF. CDR3 DNA: TGTGCCAGCAGCGTGGGCCAGGGGAACACTGAAGCTTTCTTT. The chain uses TRBV9 and TRBJ1-1; D possibly corresponds to TRBD1 (5 bases). The V end lost 2 bases, the J end lost 1 base, and 9 bases lay between the germline ends. CDR3 length: 14 amino acids. Germline lookup yields CDR1 SGDLS and CDR2 YYNGEE. The whole variable domain, remainder taken from reference TRBV9 and TRBJ1-1, is DSGVTQTPKHLITATGQRVTLRCSPRSGDLSVYWYQQSLDQGLQFLIQYYNGEERAKGNILERFSAQQFPDLHSELNLSSLELGDSALYFCASSVGQGNTEAFFGQGTRLTVV.

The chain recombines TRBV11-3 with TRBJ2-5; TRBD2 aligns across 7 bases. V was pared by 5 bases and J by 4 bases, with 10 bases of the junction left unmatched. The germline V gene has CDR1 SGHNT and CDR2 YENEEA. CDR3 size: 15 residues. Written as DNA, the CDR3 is TGTGCCAGCAGCCGCCGCGGGGGAAGGATAGAGACCCAGTACTTC. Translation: CASSRRGGRIETQYF.

CDR3 region: CASSLTRLNTEAFF. The CDR3 DNA is TGTGCCAGCAGCTTGACCAGGTTGAACACTGAAGCTTTCTTT. The chain is built from TRBV11-3 and TRBJ1-1; no firm D call. From germline, CDR1 is SGHNT and CDR2 YENEEA. The CDR3 spans 14 residues. With 3 bases removed from V and 0 bases from J, the gap between germline ends came to 8 bases. The full variable domain, in which reference TRBV11-3 and TRBJ1-1 provide the parts outside the CDR3, is EAGVVQSPRYKIIEKKQPVAFWCNPISGHNTLYWYLQNLGQGPELLIRYENEEAVDDSQLPKDRFSAERLKGVDSTLKIQPAELGDSAVYLCASSLTRLNTEAFFGQGTRLTVV.

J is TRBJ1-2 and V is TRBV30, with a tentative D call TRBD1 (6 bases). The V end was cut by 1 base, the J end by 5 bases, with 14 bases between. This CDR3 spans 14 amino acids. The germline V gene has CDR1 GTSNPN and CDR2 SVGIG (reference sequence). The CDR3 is CAWSEDSLSYGYTF. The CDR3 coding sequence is TGTGCCTGGAGTGAGGACAGCCTATCATATGGCTACACCTTC.

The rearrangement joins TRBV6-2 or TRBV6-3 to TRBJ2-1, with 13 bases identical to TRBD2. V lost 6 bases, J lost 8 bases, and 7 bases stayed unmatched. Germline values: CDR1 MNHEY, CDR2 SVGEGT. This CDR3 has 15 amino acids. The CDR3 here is CASSPRTSGSDEQFF. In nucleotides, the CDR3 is TGTGCCAGCAGCCCACGGACTAGCGGGAGTGATGAGCAGTTCTTC.

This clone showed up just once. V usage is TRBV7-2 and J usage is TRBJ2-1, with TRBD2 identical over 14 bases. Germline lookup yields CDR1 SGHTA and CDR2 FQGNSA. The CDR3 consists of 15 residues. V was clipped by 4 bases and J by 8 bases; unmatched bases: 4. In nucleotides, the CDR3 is TGTGCCAGCAGCTCGGGACTAGCGGGAGTAGATGAGCAGTTCTTC. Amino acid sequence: CASSSGLAGVDEQFF.

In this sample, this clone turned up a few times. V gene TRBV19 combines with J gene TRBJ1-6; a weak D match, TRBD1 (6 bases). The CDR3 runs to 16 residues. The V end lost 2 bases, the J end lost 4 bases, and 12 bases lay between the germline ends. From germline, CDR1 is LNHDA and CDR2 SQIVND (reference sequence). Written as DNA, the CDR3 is TGTGCCAGTAGTATAATGAGTCAGGGGTATAATTCACCCCTCCACTTT. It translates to CASSIMSQGYNSPLHF.

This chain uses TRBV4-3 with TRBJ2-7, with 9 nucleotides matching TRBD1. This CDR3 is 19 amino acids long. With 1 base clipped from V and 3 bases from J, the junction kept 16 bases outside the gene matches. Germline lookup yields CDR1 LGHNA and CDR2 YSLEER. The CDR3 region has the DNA TGCGCCAGCAGCCAAGGCGACACTTTGACAGGGGGTGACCTCTACGAGCAGTACTTC. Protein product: CASSQGDTLTGGDLYEQYF.

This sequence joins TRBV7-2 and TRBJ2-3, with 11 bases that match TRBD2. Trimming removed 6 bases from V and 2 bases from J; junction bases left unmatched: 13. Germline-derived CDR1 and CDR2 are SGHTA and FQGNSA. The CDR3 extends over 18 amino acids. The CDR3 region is CASSLRGTSGEHTDTQYF. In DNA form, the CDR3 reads TGTGCCAGCAGTTTAAGGGGGACTAGCGGAGAACACACAGATACGCAGTATTTT.

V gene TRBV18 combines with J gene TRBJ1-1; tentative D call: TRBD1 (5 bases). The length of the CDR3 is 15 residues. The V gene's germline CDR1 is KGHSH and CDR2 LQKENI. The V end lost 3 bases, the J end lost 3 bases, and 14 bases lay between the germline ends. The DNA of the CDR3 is TGTGCCAGCTCACCCAGCTTCCAAGGGGACACTGAAGCTTTCTTT. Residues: CASSPSFQGDTEAFF.

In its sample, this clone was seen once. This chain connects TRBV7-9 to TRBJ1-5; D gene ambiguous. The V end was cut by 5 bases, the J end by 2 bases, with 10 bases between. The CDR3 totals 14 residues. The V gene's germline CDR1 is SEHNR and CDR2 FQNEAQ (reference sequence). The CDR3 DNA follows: TGTGCCAGCAGCCCACAGACGGGCAATCAGCCCCAGCATTTT. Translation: CASSPQTGNQPQHF.

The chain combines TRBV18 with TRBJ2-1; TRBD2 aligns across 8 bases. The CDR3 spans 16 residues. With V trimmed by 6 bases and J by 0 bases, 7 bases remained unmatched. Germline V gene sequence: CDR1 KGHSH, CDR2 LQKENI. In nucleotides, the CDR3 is TGTGCCAGCTCTTCACTAGCGGCAAGCTCCTACAATGAGCAGTTCTTC. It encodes CASSSLAASSYNEQFF.

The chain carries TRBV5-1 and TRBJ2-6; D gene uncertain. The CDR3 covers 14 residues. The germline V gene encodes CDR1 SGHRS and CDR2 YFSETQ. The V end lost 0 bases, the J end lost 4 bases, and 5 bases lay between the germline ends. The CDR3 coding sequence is TGCGCCAGCAGCTTGGAAGCAGGGGCCAACGTCCTGACTTTC. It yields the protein CASSLEAGANVLTF.

CDR3 DNA: TGTGCCAGCAGTTACCCCGGGACAGCCACTGAAGCTTTCTTT. Translated, it gives CASSYPGTATEAFF. The chain links TRBV6-5 to TRBJ1-1, with 7 bases that match TRBD1. The ends lost 2 bases at V and 4 bases at J; junction bases unmatched: 4. CDR3 length equals 14 residues. Germline V gene lookup returns CDR1 MNHEY and CDR2 SVGAGI.

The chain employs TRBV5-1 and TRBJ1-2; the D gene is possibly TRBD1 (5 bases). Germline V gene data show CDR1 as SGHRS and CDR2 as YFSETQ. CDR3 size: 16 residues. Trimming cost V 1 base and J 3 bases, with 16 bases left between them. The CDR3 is CASSLLDAQGDYGYTF. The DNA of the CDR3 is TGCGCCAGCAGCTTGTTGGACGCCCAGGGCGACTATGGCTACACCTTC.

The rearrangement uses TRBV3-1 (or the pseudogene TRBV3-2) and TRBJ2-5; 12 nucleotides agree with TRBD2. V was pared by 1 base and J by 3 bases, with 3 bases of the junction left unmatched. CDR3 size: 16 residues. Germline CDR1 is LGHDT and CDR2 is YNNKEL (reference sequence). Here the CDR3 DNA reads TGTGCCAGCAGCCAAGGGCGGACTAGCGGGGAAGAGACCCAGTACTTC. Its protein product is CASSQGRTSGEETQYF.

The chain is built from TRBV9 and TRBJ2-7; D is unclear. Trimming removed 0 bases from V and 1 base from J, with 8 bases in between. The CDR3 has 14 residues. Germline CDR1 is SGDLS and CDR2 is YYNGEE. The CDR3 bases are TGTGCCAGCAGCGTAGATCACAGTTCCTACGAGCAGTACTTC. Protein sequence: CASSVDHSSYEQYF.

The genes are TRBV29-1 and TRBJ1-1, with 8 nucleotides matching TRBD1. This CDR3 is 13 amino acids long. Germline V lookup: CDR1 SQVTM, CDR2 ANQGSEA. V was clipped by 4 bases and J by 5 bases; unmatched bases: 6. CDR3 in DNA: TGCAGCGTTGTGACAGGGGTAAATACTGAAGCTTTCTTT. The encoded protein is CSVVTGVNTEAFF.